This T cell receptor (beta chain) was recorded in a study of T cells in Graves' hyperthyroidism and ophthalmopathy. The table lists this clonotype with many counts. Antigen unknown. Germline is not matched at one junction end, which may reflect a read error. Points from the study as a whole: Most thyroid clonotypes with frequency above 0.001 were detected in blood. Ophthalmopathy was identified by the model a median around 6.9 months ahead of onset.

If no ophthalmopathy progression occurred within 18 months, Graves' hyperthyroidism was stable. Uncontrolled infection, other autoimmune disease, pregnancy or lactation barred patients from enrollment. Amplified TCR beta CDR3 regions came from RNA transcripts. HTBI primers were used for first-round RT-PCR of the TCR CDR3. TCRdb recomputed calls from the multiplex PCR reads with MiXCR, one row per CDR3 protein. The table has around 450,000 distinct CDR3 sequences, 12% to 15% seen once; the top ten hold 5% to 6%. Germline assignment: CDR1 SSHAT and CDR2 FNYEAQ (reference sequence). The CDR3 length is 13 residues.

The source of this sequence is a woman younger than 30 with Graves' hyperthyroidism. V is TRBV7-7 and J is TRBJ2-1, with D possibly being TRBD2 (5 bases). Source material: blood. The CDR3 sequence is CASSLAFGNEQFF. DNA of the CDR3: TGTGCTAGCAGCTTAGCGTTTGGAAATGAGCAGTTCTTC.